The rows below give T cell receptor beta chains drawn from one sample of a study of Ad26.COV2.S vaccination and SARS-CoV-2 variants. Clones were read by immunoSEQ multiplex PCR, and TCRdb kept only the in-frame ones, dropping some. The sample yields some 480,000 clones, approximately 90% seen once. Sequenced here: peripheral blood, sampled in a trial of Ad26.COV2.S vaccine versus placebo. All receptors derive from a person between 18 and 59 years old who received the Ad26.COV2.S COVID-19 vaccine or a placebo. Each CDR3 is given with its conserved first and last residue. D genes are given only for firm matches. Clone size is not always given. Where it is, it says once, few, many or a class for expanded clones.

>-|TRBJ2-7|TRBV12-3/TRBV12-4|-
CASSVVGQQYF
TGTGCCAGCAGTGTAGTAGGGCAGCAGTACTTC
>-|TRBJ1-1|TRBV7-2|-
CASSLDPPGATEAFF
TGTGCCAGCAGCTTAGACCCTCCTGGGGCCACTGAAGCTTTCTTT
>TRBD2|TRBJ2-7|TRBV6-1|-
CASSEAPGLATIPPADEQYF
TGTGCCAGCAGTGAAGCTCCGGGACTAGCAACGATCCCTCCGGCAGACGAGCAGTACTTC
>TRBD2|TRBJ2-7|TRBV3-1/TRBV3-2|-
CASSTGLAGAYEQYF
TGTGCCAGCAGCACAGGACTAGCGGGGGCCTACGAGCAGTACTTC
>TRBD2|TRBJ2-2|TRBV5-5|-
CASSPSGSPHGELFF
TGTGCCAGCAGCCCTAGCGGGAGTCCGCACGGGGAGCTGTTTTTT
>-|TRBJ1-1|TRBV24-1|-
CATSDAGVTEAFF
TGTGCCACCAGTGATGCCGGGGTTACTGAAGCTTTCTTT
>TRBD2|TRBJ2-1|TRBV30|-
CAWSVRTSGRAIYNEQFF
TGTGCCTGGAGTGTCCGGACTAGCGGGAGGGCCATCTACAATGAGCAGTTCTTC
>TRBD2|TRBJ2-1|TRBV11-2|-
CASSLGGRGQFF
TGTGCCAGCAGCTTGGGCGGGAGGGGGCAGTTCTTC
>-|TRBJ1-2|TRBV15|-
CATSRGDFDFYGYTF
TGTGCCACCAGCAGAGGGGATTTTGACTTCTATGGCTACACCTTC
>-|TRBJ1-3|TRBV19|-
CASSTAAIGNTIYF
TGTGCCAGTAGCACCGCGGCAATTGGAAACACCATATATTTT
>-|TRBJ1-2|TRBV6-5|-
CASSYSPEGQDGYTF
TGTGCCAGCAGTTACTCACCCGAGGGGCAGGATGGCTACACCTTC
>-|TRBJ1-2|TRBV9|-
CASSVAGKRGGYTF
TGTGCCAGCAGCGTAGCTGGCAAACGCGGAGGCTACACCTTC
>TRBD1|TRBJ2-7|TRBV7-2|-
CASSQSADRVNEQYF
TGTGCCAGCAGCCAGTCAGCGGACAGGGTCAACGAGCAGTACTTC
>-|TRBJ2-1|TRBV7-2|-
CASSPMAGGNEQFF
TGTGCCAGCAGCCCTATGGCTGGAGGCAATGAGCAGTTCTTC
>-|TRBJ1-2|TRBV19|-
CASSMGADVYGYTF
TGTGCCAGTAGTATGGGAGCGGACGTATATGGCTACACCTTC
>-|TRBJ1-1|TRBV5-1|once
CASSSIEGTEAFF
TGCGCCAGCAGCTCCATAGAGGGCACTGAAGCTTTCTTT
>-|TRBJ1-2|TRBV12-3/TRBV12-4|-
CASSLSGFGYTF
TGTGCCAGCAGTTTGTCGGGGTTTGGCTACACCTTC
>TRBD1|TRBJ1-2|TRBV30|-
CAWKGQGARPDYGYTF
TGTGCCTGGAAGGGACAGGGGGCCCGGCCCGACTATGGCTACACCTTC
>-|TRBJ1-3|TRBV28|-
CASSWDYAGNTIYF
TGTGCCAGCAGTTGGGATTATGCTGGAAACACCATATATTTT
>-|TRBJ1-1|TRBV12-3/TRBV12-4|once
CASRIKGKAFF
TGTGCCAGCAGAATAAAGGGTAAAGCTTTCTTT
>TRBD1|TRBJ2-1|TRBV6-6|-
CASTQTGTGNNEQFF
TGTGCCAGCACCCAAACCGGGACAGGGAATAATGAGCAGTTCTTC
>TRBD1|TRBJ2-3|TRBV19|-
CASSIVGPQGTDTQYF
TGTGCCAGTAGTATAGTCGGGCCACAGGGGACAGATACGCAGTATTTT
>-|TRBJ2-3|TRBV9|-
CASSVAVGASTDTQYF
TGTGCCAGCAGCGTAGCTGTGGGCGCCAGCACAGATACGCAGTATTTT
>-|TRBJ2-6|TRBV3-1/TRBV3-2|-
CASSQGAGANVLTF
TGTGCCAGCAGCCAGGGGGCTGGGGCCAACGTCCTGACTTTC
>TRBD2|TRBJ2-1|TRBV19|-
CASSRTSGRVAYNEQFF
TGTGCCAGTAGCCGGACTAGCGGGAGGGTGGCCTACAATGAGCAGTTCTTC
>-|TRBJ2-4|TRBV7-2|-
CASGQGTLIAKNIQYF
TGTGCCAGCGGGCAGGGGACCCTCATAGCCAAAAACATTCAGTACTTC
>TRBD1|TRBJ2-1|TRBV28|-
CASKPGQPYNEQFF
TGTGCCAGCAAGCCGGGACAGCCCTACAATGAGCAGTTCTTC
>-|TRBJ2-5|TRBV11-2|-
CASSLVGGNRETQYF
TGTGCCAGCAGCTTAGTTGGGGGTAATAGAGAGACCCAGTACTTC
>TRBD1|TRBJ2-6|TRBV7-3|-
CASSFNTGGAGANVLTF
TGTGCCAGCAGCTTTAATACAGGGGGCGCTGGGGCCAACGTCCTGACTTTC
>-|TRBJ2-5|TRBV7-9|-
CASSTLAEQYF
TGTGCCAGCAGCACCCTAGCTGAACAGTACTTC
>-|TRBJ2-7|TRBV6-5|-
CASCTGGSSYEQYF
TGTGCCAGCTGCACCGGTGGTTCCTCCTACGAGCAGTACTTC
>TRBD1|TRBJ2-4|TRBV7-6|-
CASSFGTGAKNIQYF
TGTGCCAGCAGCTTTGGGACAGGGGCCAAAAACATTCAGTACTTC
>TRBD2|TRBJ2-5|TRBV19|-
CASSIGTSRETQYF
TGTGCCAGTAGTATAGGGACTAGCAGAGAGACCCAGTACTTC
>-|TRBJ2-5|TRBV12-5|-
CASARGVGTQYF
TGTGCTAGTGCCCGAGGTGTAGGGACCCAGTACTTC
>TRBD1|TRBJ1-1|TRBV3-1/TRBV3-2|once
CASSQGTGGGGTEAFF
TGTGCCAGCAGCCAAGGGACAGGGGGCGGTGGCACTGAAGCTTTCTTT
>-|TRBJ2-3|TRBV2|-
CASNGGELYF
TGTGCCAGCAATGGTGGGGAGTTGTATTTT
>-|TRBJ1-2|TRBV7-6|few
CASSLAAGEGIYGYTF
TGTGCCAGCAGCTTAGCAGCTGGAGAGGGGATTTATGGCTACACCTTC
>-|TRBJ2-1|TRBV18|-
CASSVQGWDEQFF
TGTGCCAGCTCAGTCCAGGGTTGGGATGAGCAGTTCTTC